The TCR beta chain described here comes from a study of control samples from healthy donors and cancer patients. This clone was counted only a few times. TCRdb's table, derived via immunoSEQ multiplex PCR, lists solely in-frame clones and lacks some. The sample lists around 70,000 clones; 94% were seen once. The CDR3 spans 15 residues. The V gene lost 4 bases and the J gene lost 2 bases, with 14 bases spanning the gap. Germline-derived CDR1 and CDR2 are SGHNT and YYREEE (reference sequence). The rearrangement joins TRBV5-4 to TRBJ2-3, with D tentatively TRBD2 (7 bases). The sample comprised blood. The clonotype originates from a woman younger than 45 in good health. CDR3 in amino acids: CASSPRGGLTDTQYF. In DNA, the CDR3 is TGTGCCAGCAGCCCCAGGGGAGGGCTCACAGATACGCAGTATTTT.